This paragraph covers one T cell receptor (beta chain) sequence. Its antigen is unknown. With MiXCR, TCRdb called clones anew from the PCR reads. The sample lists about 40,000 clones, about an eighth seen once, with approximately 20% in the top ten. V lost 4 bases, J lost 4 bases, and 8 bases lay in between. The CDR3 runs to 12 residues. Until they underwent thyroid surgery, no patient had received any treatment. These data originate in a study of metastatic and nonmetastatic thyroid tumors. About the research overall: The authors compared repertoires across blood and tumor or nodule tissue from malignant and benign thyroid patients.

Study results and caveats: For both blood and tumor, malignant thyroid tumors reportedly showed significantly higher TCR beta diversity than benign nodules did.

Sequencing was performed on blood. The chain links TRBV12-3 or TRBV12-4 to TRBJ2-7, with D possibly matching TRBD2 (6 bases). The sequence was obtained from a female donor with papillary thyroid cancer or a benign thyroid nodule (not recorded which). Some clones in this sample may be carry-over from other donors' samples. CDR3 nucleotide sequence: TGTGCCAGCAGTTCGGGGGAGTACGAGCAGTACTTC. Translated: CASSSGEYEQYF.